One and the same sample provided the 30 T cell receptor beta chains below, sequenced in a study of T cell changes during pregnancy in multiple sclerosis. Sequencing was performed with immunoSEQ multiplex PCR; in TCRdb, only in-frame clones are kept and a portion is missing. The sample has roughly 120,000 clones; 80% to 95% are singletons. The sequencing here drew on peripheral blood, taken in the third trimester of pregnancy. The receptors stem from a female donor with multiple sclerosis, enrolled in a pregnancy study.

The rearrangement links TRBV27 to TRBJ1-2, with a weak D call TRBD1 (5 bases). This CDR3 comprises 13 residues. From germline, CDR1 is MNHEY and CDR2 SMNVEV (reference sequence). Trimming removed 2 bases from V and 6 bases from J, with 10 bases in between. The CDR3 spells CASSLQGSHGYTF. The CDR3 DNA follows: TGTGCCAGCAGTTTACAGGGAAGCCATGGCTACACCTTC.

The chain joins TRBV11-2 to TRBJ2-7; possibly TRBD1 for D (6 bases). CDR1 SGHAT and CDR2 FQNNGV come from the germline V gene. The CDR3 is 14 residues long. Trimming took off 3 bases at V and 2 bases at J, with 11 bases between the two ends. The CDR3 DNA follows: TGTGCCAGCAGCTTCTTTGGGGGCCCCTACGAGCAGTACTTC. Amino acids: CASSFFGGPYEQYF.

This chain links TRBV14 with TRBJ2-7, with a possible D match to TRBD1 (6 bases). CDR3 length: 16 residues. From germline, CDR1 is SGHDN and CDR2 FVKESK. V gave up 2 bases and J gave up 7 bases, with 21 bases separating them. The CDR3 protein is CASSQQGLGPSLEQYF. The DNA of the CDR3 is TGTGCCAGCAGCCAACAGGGGCTGGGGCCGTCGTTGGAGCAGTACTTC.

The chain combines TRBV7-2 with TRBJ2-3, with TRBD2 matching 7 bases. Trimming removed 3 bases from V and 5 bases from J; junction bases left unmatched: 8. This CDR3 contains 15 residues. Germline loops: CDR1 SGHTA, CDR2 FQGNSA. As DNA, the CDR3 is TGTGCCAGCAGCTTCCTAAGCGGGGCCCGAGATACGCAGTATTTT. Its protein is CASSFLSGARDTQYF.

The chain uses TRBV5-1 and TRBJ2-1, with 10 bases aligning to TRBD2. Losses at the gene ends were 0 bases for V and 6 bases for J; bases not matched to a gene: 6. The CDR3 runs to 16 residues. Germline V CDR1 and CDR2: SGHRS, YFSETQ. For the CDR3, the DNA is TGCGCCAGCAGCTTGGTGAGCCTAGCGGGAGTCAATGAGCAGTTCTTC. Protein: CASSLVSLAGVNEQFF.

The chain is built from TRBV6-6 and TRBJ2-5, with 7 bases fitting TRBD1. The CDR3 covers 15 residues. V was pared by 0 bases and J by 2 bases, with 3 bases of the junction left unmatched. Germline V lookup: CDR1 MNHNY, CDR2 SVGAGI (reference sequence). In DNA, the CDR3 is TGTGCCAGCAGTTACTCGGGACAGCTTCAAGAGACCCAGTACTTC. It codes for CASSYSGQLQETQYF.

This clone was found once. The gene calls are TRBV2 and TRBJ1-1, with 9 bases fitting TRBD1. Germline lookup yields CDR1 SNHLY and CDR2 FYNNEI. The CDR3 loop spans 15 amino acids. Trimming cost V 3 bases and J 4 bases; bases outside gene matches: 6. DNA of the CDR3: TGTGCCAGCAGTGAGAAGGGACAGGGAGGCACTGAAGCTTTCTTT. Protein: CASSEKGQGGTEAFF.

The chain joins TRBV6-5 to TRBJ1-2; tentatively, D is TRBD1 (6 bases). V lost 7 bases, J lost 6 bases, and 12 bases lay in between. The germline V gene has CDR1 MNHEY and CDR2 SVGAGI. The CDR3 has 12 amino acids. CDR3 sequence (DNA): TGTGCCAGCAATCGAGGGGGGGATGGCTACACCTTC. Protein sequence: CASNRGGDGYTF.

The gene calls are TRBV6-1 and TRBJ2-1, with D possibly matching TRBD2 (5 bases). V lost 3 bases and J lost 4, with 7 bases in between. The CDR3 is 13 residues long. Germline V gene data show CDR1 as MNHNS and CDR2 as SASEGT. CDR3 sequence (DNA): TGTGCCAGCAGTGAGACGGGGTACAATGAGCAGTTCTTC. Protein: CASSETGYNEQFF.

This rearrangement joins TRBV5-4 to TRBJ1-1; D perhaps matches TRBD1 (5 bases). Trimming removed 0 bases at V and 4 bases at J, with 10 bases between. Germline assignment: CDR1 SGHNT and CDR2 YYREEE (reference sequence). The CDR3 has 14 residues. The CDR3, as DNA: TGTGCCAGCAGCTTGGGACGGGGGGTCACTGAAGCTTTCTTT. It codes for CASSLGRGVTEAFF.

The rearrangement uses TRBV6-1 and TRBJ2-2; D may be TRBD2 (5 bases). Trimming took off 2 bases at V and 0 bases at J, with 13 bases between the two ends. This CDR3 has 17 residues. Per germline, CDR1 MNHNS and CDR2 SASEGT. For the CDR3, the DNA is TGTGCCAGCAGTGAACGGGGTATTCACGCGAACACCGGGGAGCTGTTTTTT. Its protein is CASSERGIHANTGELFF.

CDR3 DNA sequence: TGTGCCAGCAGGGGGCAGAGTTACGAGCAGTACTTC. Translation gives CASRGQSYEQYF. This rearrangement joins TRBV28 to TRBJ2-7, with a weak D call TRBD1 (5 bases). This CDR3 comprises 12 residues. Germline-derived CDR1 and CDR2 are MDHEN and SYDVKM. The ends were cut back, 6 bases at V and 4 bases at J, with 10 bases in the middle.

CDR3 in amino acids: CASSKVGTGAYNSPLHF. In nucleotides, the CDR3 is TGTGCCAGCAGCAAGGTCGGGACAGGGGCGTACAATTCACCCCTCCACTTT. J is TRBJ1-6 and V is TRBV4-2; TRBD1 agrees at 10 bases. Germline V gene lookup returns CDR1 LGHNA and CDR2 YNFKEQ. The CDR3 runs 17 residues. J was trimmed by 7 bases and V by 5 bases; bases with no gene match: 11.

V usage is TRBV2 and J usage is TRBJ2-1; 8 bases line up with TRBD2. V shed 3 bases and J 4 bases; nucleotides not matched to a gene: 5. The germline V gene encodes CDR1 SNHLY and CDR2 FYNNEI. This CDR3 is 15 amino acids long. The DNA of the CDR3 is TGTGCCAGCAGTGAGCGTAGCGGGAAGTACAATGAGCAGTTCTTC. This codes for CASSERSGKYNEQFF.

The chain uses TRBV6-5 and TRBJ2-1, with 11 bases that match TRBD2. The CDR3 length is 15 residues. J lost 6 bases, V lost 6 bases, and 7 bases had no gene match. Germline CDR1 and CDR2: MNHEY and SVGAGI. The CDR3 region is CASSTRLAGFNEQFF. The CDR3 region has the DNA TGTGCCAGCAGCACGAGACTAGCGGGGTTCAATGAGCAGTTCTTC.

J is TRBJ2-2 and V is TRBV19; maybe TRBD1 (6 bases). The CDR3 totals 13 residues. Germline V CDR1 and CDR2: LNHDA, SQIVND (reference sequence). Trimming shortened V by 7 bases and J by 4 bases, and 10 bases separated the two germline ends. The CDR3 nucleotides are TGTGCCAGTACTAGGGGGTTCACCGGGGAGCTGTTTTTT. This codes for CASTRGFTGELFF.

The sample holds one count of this clone. The J gene is TRBJ2-2, the V gene TRBV5-1, with D possibly being TRBD2 (6 bases). From germline, CDR1 is SGHRS and CDR2 YFSETQ. V lost 2 bases and J 5 bases, leaving 16 bases between the germline ends. The CDR3 is 16 amino acids. As DNA, the CDR3 is TGCGCCAGCAGCTTATTCGCGGGGAAGAGGACCGGGGAGCTGTTTTTT. Translation: CASSLFAGKRTGELFF.

The rearrangement links TRBV7-7 to TRBJ2-5, with TRBD2 matching over 12 bases. V lost 2 bases to trimming and J lost 6 bases; unmatched junction nucleotides: 4. The germline V gene encodes CDR1 SSHAT and CDR2 FNYEAQ (reference sequence). The CDR3 covers 15 residues. CDR3 sequence reads: CASSLSTSGRKTQYF. The CDR3 DNA is TGTGCCAGCAGCTTATCGACTAGCGGGAGAAAGACCCAGTACTTC.

The table lists this clone with a count of one. The V gene is TRBV28, the J gene TRBJ1-1; no clear D gene. CDR3 size: 15 residues. The V and J ends lost 3 bases and 1 base respectively, with 12 bases between them. From germline, CDR1 is MDHEN and CDR2 SYDVKM. CDR3 amino acids: CASSFGLLRNTEAFF. As DNA, the CDR3 is TGTGCCAGCAGTTTCGGACTCCTGCGGAACACTGAAGCTTTCTTT.

The chain couples TRBV27 to TRBJ2-3; D gene uncertain. V was trimmed by 3 bases and J by 2 bases, leaving 6 bases between them. CDR1 MNHEY and CDR2 SMNVEV come from the germline V gene (reference sequence). The CDR3 is 13 residues long. DNA of the CDR3: TGTGCCAGCAGTTTTCCAAACACAGATACGCAGTATTTT. Protein sequence: CASSFPNTDTQYF.

The rearrangement joins TRBV5-1 to TRBJ2-1; 8 positions agree with TRBD2. This CDR3 is 15 amino acids long. The germline V gene encodes CDR1 SGHRS and CDR2 YFSETQ. The trim removed 2 bases at V and 2 bases at J, leaving 3 bases unmatched. The CDR3, as DNA: TGCGCCAGCAGCTTAGCGGGGGATCCCTACAATGAGCAGTTCTTC. This sequence encodes CASSLAGDPYNEQFF.

The chain has TRBV6-5 and TRBJ2-1, with 8 bases aligning to TRBD1. Trimming at V came to 2 bases and at J to 7 bases, leaving 4 bases not matched to a gene. This CDR3 is 14 amino acids long. The germline CDR1 and CDR2 sequences are MNHEY and SVGAGI. This CDR3 is CASSYPGGSNEQFF. The CDR3 DNA is TGTGCCAGCAGTTACCCAGGGGGCTCAAATGAGCAGTTCTTC.

The CDR3 protein is CASSKEQGDSYEQYF. The CDR3 coding sequence is TGTGCCAGCAGTAAAGAACAGGGGGACTCCTACGAGCAGTACTTC. The rearrangement links TRBV6-4 to TRBJ2-7, with 8 nucleotides matching TRBD1. The V and J ends lost 5 bases and 0 bases, in that order; junction bases with no gene match: 6. CDR1 is MRHNA, CDR2 SNTAGT, per germline. The CDR3 sequence is 15 residues long.

This sequence joins TRBV9 and TRBJ1-1, with 8 bases fitting TRBD1. CDR1 is SGDLS and CDR2 is YYNGEE in the germline V gene. There are 16 residues in the CDR3. V was pared by 1 base and J by 0 bases, with 5 bases of the junction left unmatched. CDR3 nucleotide sequence: TGTGCCAGCAGCGTAAACCCACAGGGGGTGAACACTGAAGCTTTCTTT. Translating gives CASSVNPQGVNTEAFF.

The V call is TRBV6-1, the J call TRBJ1-4; TRBD1 matches 7 bases. The J segment lost 4 bases and the V segment lost 5 bases, leaving 7 bases of the junction unmatched. The CDR3 totals 15 residues. Germline V CDR1 and CDR2: MNHNS, SASEGT. The CDR3 protein is CASSPTGAHNEKLFF. The CDR3 DNA follows: TGTGCCAGCAGTCCTACAGGGGCGCATAATGAAAAACTGTTTTTT.

The CDR3 nucleotides are TGTGCCAGCAGCTTTGGGCCTTACTACGAGCAGTACTTC. Protein sequence: CASSFGPYYEQYF. The chain uses TRBV7-3 and TRBJ2-7, with D hard to call. CDR1 and CDR2 (germline): SGHTA, FQGTGA. The CDR3 sequence is 13 residues long. Trimming pared 3 bases from V and 3 bases from J, leaving 9 bases between.

This rearrangement joins TRBV14 to TRBJ1-2; tentatively, D is TRBD1 (5 bases). The CDR3 sequence is 14 residues long. Deletions cut 4 bases from V and 7 bases from J, with 16 bases between. Germline loops: CDR1 SGHDN, CDR2 FVKESK. The CDR3 bases are TGTGCCAGCAGCCTTTCAGGGAAAGGAAGTGGCTACACCTTC. Translated: CASSLSGKGSGYTF.

The V call is TRBV7-8, the J call TRBJ1-2; TRBD1 agrees at 7 bases. The germline gives CDR1 SGHVS, CDR2 FQNEAQ. The CDR3 covers 13 residues. With V trimmed by 7 bases and J by 6 bases, 8 bases remained unmatched. CDR3 sequence (DNA): TGTGCCAGCAACCTGACAGGGAGAAATGGCTACACCTTC. Translation: CASNLTGRNGYTF.

The sample holds one count of this clone. The chain joins TRBV27 to TRBJ2-1; TRBD2 aligns across 12 bases. The V segment lost 6 bases and the J segment 7 bases; nucleotides outside the gene matches: 16. The CDR3 runs 18 residues. CDR1 and CDR2 from the germline V gene are MNHEY and SMNVEV (reference sequence). The CDR3 DNA reads TGTGCCAGCAGCCCACCCATGAGACTAGCGGGAGAGGTAAATGAGCAGTTCTTC. Residues: CASSPPMRLAGEVNEQFF.

This chain joins TRBV2 and TRBJ1-6, with TRBD1 matching 8 bases. With V trimmed by 2 bases and J by 10 bases, 7 bases remained unmatched. Germline-derived CDR1 and CDR2 are SNHLY and FYNNEI. This CDR3 comprises 15 residues. The CDR3 DNA follows: TGTGCCAGCAGTGAACTTGTACAGGGGGGATCACCCCTCCACTTT. Its protein is CASSELVQGGSPLHF. Filled out from reference TRBV2 and TRBJ1-6, the complete variable domain reads EPEVTQTPSHQVTQMGQEVILRCVPISNHLYFYWYRQILGQKVEFLVSFYNNEISEKSEIFDDQFSVERPDGSNFTLKIRSTKLEDSAMYFCASSELVQGGSPLHFGNGTRLTVT.